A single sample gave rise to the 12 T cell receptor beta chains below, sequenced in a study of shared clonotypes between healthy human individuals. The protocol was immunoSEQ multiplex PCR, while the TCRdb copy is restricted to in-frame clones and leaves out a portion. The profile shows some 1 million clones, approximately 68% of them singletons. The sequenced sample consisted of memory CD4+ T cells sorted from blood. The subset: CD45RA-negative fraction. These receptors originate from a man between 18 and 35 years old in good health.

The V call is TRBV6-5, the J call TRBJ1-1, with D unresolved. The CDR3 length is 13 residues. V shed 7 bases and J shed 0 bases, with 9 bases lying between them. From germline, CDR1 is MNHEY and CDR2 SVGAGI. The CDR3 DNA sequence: TGTGCCAGCAAAGGGTTCATGAACACTGAAGCTTTCTTT. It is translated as CASKGFMNTEAFF.

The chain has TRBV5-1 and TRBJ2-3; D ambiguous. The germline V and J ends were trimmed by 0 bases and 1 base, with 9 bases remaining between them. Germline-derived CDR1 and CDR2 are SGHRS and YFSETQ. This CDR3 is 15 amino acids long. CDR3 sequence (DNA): TGCGCCAGCAGCTTGGAAGTGGGCGGCACAGATACGCAGTATTTT. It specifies CASSLEVGGTDTQYF. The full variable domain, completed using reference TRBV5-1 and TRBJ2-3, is KAGVTQTPRYLIKTRGQQVTLSCSPISGHRSVSWYQQTPGQGLQFLFEYFSETQRNKGNFPGRFSGRQFSNSRSEMNVSTLELGDSALYLCASSLEVGGTDTQYFGPGTRLTVL.

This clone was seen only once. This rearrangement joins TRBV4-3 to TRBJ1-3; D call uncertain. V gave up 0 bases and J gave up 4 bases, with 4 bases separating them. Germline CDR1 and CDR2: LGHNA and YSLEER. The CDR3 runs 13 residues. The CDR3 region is CASSQESGNTIYF. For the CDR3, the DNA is TGCGCCAGCAGCCAAGAATCCGGAAACACCATATATTTT.

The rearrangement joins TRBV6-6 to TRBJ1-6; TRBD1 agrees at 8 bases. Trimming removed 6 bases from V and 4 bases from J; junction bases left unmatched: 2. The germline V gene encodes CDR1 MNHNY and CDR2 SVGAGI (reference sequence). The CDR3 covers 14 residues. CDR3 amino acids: CASRGQGYNSPLHF. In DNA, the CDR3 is TGTGCCAGCAGAGGACAGGGATATAATTCACCCCTCCACTTT.

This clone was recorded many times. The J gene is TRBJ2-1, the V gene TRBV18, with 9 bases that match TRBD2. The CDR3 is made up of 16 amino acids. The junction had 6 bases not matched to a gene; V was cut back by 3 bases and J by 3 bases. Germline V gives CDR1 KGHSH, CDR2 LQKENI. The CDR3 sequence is CASSPKAGGRYNEQFF. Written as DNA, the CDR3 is TGTGCCAGCTCACCGAAGGCGGGAGGGCGCTACAATGAGCAGTTCTTC.

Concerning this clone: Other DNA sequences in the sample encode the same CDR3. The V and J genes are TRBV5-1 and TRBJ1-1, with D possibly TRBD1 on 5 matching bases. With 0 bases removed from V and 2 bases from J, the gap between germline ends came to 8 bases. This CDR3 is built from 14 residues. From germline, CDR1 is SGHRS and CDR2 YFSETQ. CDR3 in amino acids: CASSLGQSNTEAFF. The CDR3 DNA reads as TGCGCCAGCAGCTTGGGACAGTCAAACACTGAAGCTTTCTTT.

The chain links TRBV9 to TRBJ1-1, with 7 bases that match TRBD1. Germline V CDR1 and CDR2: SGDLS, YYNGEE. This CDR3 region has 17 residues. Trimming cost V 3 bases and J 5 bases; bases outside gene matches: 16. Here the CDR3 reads CASSDRSGGTGVTEAFF. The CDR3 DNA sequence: TGTGCCAGCAGCGATAGAAGTGGTGGTACAGGGGTAACTGAAGCTTTCTTT.

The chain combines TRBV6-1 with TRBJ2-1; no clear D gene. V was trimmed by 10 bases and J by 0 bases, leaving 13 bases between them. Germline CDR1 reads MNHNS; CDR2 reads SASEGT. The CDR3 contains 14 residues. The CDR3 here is CATSVQSSYNEQFF. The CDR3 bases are TGTGCCACCTCGGTGCAGAGCTCCTACAATGAGCAGTTCTTC.

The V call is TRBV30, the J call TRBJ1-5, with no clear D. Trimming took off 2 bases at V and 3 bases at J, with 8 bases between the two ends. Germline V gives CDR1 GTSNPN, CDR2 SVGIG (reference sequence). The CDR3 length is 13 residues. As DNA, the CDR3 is TGTGCCTGGAGTCGCGGTCCCAATCAGCCCCAGCATTTT. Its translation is CAWSRGPNQPQHF.

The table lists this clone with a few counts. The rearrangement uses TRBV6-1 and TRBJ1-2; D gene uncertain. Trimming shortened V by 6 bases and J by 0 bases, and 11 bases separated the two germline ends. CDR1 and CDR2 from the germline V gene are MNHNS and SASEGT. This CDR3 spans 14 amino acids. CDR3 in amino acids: CASSGPPSNYGYTF. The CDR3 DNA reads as TGTGCCAGCAGCGGTCCGCCATCTAACTATGGCTACACCTTC.

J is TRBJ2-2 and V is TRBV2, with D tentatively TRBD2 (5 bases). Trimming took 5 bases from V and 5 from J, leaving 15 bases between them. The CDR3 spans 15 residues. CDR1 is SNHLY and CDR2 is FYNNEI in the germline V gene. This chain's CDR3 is CASSRIPTGTGELFF. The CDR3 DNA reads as TGTGCCAGCAGTAGAATTCCGACGGGGACCGGGGAGCTGTTTTTT.

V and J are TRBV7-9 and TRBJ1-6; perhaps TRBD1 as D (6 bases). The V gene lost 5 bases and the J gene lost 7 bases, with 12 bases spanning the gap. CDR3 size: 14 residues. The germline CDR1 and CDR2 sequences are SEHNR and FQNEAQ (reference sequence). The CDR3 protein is CASSIGQGNSPLHF. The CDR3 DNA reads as TGTGCCAGCAGCATCGGCCAGGGGAATTCACCCCTCCACTTT.